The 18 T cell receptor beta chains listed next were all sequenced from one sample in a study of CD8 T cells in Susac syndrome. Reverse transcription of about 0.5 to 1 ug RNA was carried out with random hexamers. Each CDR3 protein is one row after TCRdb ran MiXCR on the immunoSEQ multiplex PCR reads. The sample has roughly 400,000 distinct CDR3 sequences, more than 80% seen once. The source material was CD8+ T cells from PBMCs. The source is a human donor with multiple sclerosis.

CDR3 nucleotides: TGTGCCAGCAGCTATCCGGGGACTAGTAGATCCGATGAGCAGTTCTTC. It encodes CASSYPGTSRSDEQFF. This chain connects TRBV7-3 to TRBJ2-1; TRBD2 matches 8 bases. V lost 4 bases, J lost 8 bases, and 13 bases stayed unmatched. CDR3 length: 16 residues. Germline CDR1 and CDR2: SGHTA and FQGTGA.

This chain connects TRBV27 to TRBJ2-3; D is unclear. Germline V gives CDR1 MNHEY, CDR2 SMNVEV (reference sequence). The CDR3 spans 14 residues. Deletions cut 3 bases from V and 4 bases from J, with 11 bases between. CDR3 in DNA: TGTGCCAGCAGTTTGTCCCCTGGGTCAGATACGCAGTATTTT. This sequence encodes CASSLSPGSDTQYF.

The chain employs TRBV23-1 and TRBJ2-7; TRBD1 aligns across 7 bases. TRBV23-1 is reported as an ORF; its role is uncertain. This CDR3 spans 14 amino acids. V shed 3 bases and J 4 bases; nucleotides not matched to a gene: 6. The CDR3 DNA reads TGCGCCAGCAGTCAGAGGGGGCGCTTATACGAGCAGTACTTC. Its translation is CASSQRGRLYEQYF.

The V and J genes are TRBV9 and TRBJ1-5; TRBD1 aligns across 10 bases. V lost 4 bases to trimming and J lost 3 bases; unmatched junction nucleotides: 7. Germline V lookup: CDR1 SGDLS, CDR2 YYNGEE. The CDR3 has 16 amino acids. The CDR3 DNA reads TGTGCCAGCAGCCCGGGACAGGGGTCCTACAATCAGCCCCAGCATTTT. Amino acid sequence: CASSPGQGSYNQPQHF.

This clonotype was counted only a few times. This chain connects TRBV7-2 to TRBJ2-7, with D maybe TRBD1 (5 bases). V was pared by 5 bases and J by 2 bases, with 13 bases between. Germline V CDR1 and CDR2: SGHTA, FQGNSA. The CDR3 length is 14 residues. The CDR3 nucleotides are TGTGCCAGCAGCCCGTACAGGTTCACCTACGAGCAGTACTTC. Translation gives CASSPYRFTYEQYF.

The CDR3 protein is CAWTKLPGYGYTF. CDR3 nucleotide sequence: TGTGCCTGGACTAAGCTCCCTGGCTATGGCTACACCTTC. The V and J genes are TRBV30 and TRBJ1-2; unclear D gene. Trimming pared 4 bases from V and 4 bases from J, leaving 13 bases between. The CDR3 totals 13 residues. Germline CDR1 and CDR2: GTSNPN and SVGIG (reference sequence). The whole variable domain, remainder taken from reference TRBV30 and TRBJ1-2, is SQTIHQWPATLVQPVGSPLSLECTVEGTSNPNLYWYRQAAGRGLQLLFYSVGIGQISSEVPQNLSASRPQDRQFILSSKKLLLSDSGFYLCAWTKLPGYGYTFGSGTRLTVV.

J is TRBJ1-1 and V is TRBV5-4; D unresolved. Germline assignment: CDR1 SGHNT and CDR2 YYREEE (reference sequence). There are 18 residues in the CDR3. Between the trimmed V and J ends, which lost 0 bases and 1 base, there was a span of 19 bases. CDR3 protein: CASSLEAWFSDPNTEAFF. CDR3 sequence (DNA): TGTGCCAGCAGCTTGGAGGCTTGGTTCTCGGACCCGAACACTGAAGCTTTCTTT.

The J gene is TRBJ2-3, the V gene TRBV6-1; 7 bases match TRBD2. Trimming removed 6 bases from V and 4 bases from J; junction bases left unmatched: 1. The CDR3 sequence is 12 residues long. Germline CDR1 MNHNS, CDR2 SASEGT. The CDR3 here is CASRRGSDTQYF. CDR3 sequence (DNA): TGTGCCAGCAGGCGGGGGTCAGATACGCAGTATTTT.

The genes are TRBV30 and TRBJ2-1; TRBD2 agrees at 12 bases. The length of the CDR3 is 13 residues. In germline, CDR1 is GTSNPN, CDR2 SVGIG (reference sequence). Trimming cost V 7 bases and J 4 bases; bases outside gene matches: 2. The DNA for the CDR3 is TGTGCCTTCGGACTAGCGGGATACAATGAGCAGTTCTTC. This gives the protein CAFGLAGYNEQFF.

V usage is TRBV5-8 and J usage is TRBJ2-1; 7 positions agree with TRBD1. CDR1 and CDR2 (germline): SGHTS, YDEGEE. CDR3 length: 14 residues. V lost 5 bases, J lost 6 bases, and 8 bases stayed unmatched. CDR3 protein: CASRGDRFFNEQFF. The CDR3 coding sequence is TGTGCCAGCAGAGGGGACAGATTTTTCAATGAGCAGTTCTTC.

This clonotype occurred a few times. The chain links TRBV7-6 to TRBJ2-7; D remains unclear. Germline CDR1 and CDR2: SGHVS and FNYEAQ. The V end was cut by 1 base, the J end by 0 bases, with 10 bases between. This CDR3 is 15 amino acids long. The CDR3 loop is CASSLEAGPSYEQYF. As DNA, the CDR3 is TGTGCCAGCAGCTTAGAGGCAGGACCCTCCTACGAGCAGTACTTC.

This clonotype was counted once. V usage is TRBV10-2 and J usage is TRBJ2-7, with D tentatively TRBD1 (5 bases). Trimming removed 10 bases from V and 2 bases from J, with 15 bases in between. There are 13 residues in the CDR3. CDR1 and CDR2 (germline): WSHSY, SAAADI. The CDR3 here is CATLGALTYEQYF. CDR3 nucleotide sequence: TGCGCCACCTTAGGGGCACTAACCTACGAGCAGTACTTC.

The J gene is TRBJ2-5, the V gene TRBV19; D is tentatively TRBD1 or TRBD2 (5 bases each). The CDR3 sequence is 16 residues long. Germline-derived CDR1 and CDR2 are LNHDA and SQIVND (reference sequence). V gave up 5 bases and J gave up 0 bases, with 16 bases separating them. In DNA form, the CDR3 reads TGTGCCAGTAGTCCCGCCCGGGGCAGGGACCAAGAGACCCAGTACTTC. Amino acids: CASSPARGRDQETQYF.

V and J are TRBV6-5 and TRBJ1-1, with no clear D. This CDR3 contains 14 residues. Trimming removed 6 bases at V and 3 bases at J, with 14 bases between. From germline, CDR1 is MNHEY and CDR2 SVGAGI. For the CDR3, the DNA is TGTGCCAGCAGACATCAGAGATTGGACACTGAAGCTTTCTTT. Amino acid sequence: CASRHQRLDTEAFF.

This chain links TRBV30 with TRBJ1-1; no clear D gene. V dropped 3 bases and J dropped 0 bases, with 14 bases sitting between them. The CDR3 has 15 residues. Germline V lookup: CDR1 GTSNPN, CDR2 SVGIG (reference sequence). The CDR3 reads CAWRMEESLNTEAFF. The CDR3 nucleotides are TGTGCCTGGAGAATGGAAGAGTCTCTGAACACTGAAGCTTTCTTT.

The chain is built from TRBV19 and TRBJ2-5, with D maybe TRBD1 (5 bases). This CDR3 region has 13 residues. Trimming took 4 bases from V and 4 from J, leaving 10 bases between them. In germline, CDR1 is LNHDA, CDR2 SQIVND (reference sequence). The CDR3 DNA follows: TGTGCCAGTAGTAAATCAGGGATAGAGACCCAGTACTTC. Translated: CASSKSGIETQYF.

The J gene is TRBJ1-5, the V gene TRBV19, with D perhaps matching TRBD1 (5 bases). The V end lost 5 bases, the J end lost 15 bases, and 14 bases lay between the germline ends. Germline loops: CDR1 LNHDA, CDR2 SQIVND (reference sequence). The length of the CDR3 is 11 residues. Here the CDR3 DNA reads TGTGCCAGTAGTTTCCGGGACGCCCCGCATTTT. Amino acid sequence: CASSFRDAPHF. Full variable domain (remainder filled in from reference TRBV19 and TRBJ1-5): DGGITQSPKYLFRKEGQNVTLSCEQNLNHDAMYWYRQDPGQGLRLIYYSQIVNDFQKGDIAEGYSVSREKKESFPLTVTSAQKNPTAFYLCASSFRDAPHFGDGTRLSIL.

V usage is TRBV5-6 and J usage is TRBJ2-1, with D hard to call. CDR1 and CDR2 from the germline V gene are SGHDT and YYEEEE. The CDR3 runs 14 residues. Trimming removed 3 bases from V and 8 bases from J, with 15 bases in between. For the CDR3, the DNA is TGTGCCAGCAGCTCCGTCCTTTCGAACTATGAGCAGTTCTTC. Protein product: CASSSVLSNYEQFF.